These 2 T cell receptor beta chains were all obtained from the same sample, sequenced in a study of T cells in Graves' hyperthyroidism and ophthalmopathy. Amplification of TCR beta CDR3 regions used RNA as the template. Initially, a first-round RT-PCR of the TCR CDR3 employed the HTBI primer set. One entry per CDR3 protein results from TCRdb running MiXCR on the multiplex PCR reads. The sample yields some 490,000 distinct CDR3 sequences, 15% to 20% seen once. The sequenced sample consisted of blood. The origin of the receptors is a woman aged 25 to 39 with Graves' ophthalmopathy.

In its sample, this clonotype was seen many times. This chain uses TRBV5-6 with TRBJ2-1; 7 nucleotides line up with TRBD2. The ends lost 1 base at V and 0 bases at J; junction bases unmatched: 4. The CDR3 is 16 amino acids. CDR1 SGHDT and CDR2 YYEEEE come from the germline V gene. CDR3 bases: TGTGCCAGCAGCTTGAAGAGCGGGGACTCCTACAATGAGCAGTTCTTC. Its translation: CASSLKSGDSYNEQFF.

This clonotype has ten or more counts. The V gene is TRBV6-2 or TRBV6-3, the J gene TRBJ2-3; TRBD2 agrees at 11 bases. The CDR3 has 16 amino acids. V shed 6 bases, J shed 3 bases, and the junction held 8 bases outside the gene matches. Germline V gene lookup returns CDR1 MNHEY and CDR2 SVGEGT. The CDR3 sequence: CASRTGTSGQTDTQYF. CDR3 in DNA: TGTGCCAGCAGGACCGGGACTAGCGGCCAGACAGATACGCAGTATTTT.